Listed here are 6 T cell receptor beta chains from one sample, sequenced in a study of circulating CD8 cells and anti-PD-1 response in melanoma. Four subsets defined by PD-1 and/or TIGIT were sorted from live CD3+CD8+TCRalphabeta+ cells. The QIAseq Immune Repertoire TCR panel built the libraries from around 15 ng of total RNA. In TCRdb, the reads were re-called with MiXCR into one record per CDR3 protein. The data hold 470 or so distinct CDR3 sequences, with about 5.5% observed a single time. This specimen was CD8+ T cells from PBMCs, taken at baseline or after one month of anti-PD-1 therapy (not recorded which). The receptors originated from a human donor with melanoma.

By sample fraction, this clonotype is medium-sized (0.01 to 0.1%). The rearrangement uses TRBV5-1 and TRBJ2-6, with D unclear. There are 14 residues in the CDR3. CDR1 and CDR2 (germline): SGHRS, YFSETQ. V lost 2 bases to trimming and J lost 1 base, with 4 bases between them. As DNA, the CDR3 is TGCGCCAGCAGCTTCAATTCTGGGGCCAACGTCCTGACTTTC. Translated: CASSFNSGANVLTF.

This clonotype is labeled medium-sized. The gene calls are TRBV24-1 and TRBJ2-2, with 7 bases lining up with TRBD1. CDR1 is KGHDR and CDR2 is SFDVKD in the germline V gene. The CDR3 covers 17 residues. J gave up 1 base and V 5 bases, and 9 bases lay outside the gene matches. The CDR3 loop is CATSGQGRQGNTGELFF. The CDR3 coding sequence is TGTGCCACCAGTGGCCAAGGGAGACAGGGGAACACCGGGGAGCTGTTTTTT.

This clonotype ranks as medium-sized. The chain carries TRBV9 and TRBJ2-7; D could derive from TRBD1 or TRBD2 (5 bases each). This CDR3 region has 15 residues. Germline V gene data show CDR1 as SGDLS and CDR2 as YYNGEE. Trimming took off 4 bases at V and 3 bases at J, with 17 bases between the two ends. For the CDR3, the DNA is TGTGCCAGCAGCCCATCCAGGGACCTTCTCTACGAGCAGTACTTC. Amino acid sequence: CASSPSRDLLYEQYF.

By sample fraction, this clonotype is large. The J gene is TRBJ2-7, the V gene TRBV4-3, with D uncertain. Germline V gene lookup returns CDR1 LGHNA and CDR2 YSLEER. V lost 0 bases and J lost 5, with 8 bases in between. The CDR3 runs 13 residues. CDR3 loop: CASSQDKVDEQYF. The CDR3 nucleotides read TGCGCCAGCAGCCAAGATAAGGTCGACGAGCAGTACTTC.

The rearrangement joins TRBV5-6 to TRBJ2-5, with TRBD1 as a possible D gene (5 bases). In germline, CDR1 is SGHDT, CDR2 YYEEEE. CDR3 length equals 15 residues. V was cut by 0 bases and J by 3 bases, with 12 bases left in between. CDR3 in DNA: TGTGCCAGCAGCTTGGCGCGGCAGGGTAAAGAGACCCAGTACTTC. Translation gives CASSLARQGKETQYF. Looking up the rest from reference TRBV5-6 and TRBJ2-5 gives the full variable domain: DAGVTQSPTHLIKTRGQQVTLRCSPKSGHDTVSWYQQALGQGPQFIFQYYEEEERQRGNFPDRFSGHQFPNYSSELNVNALLLGDSALYLCASSLARQGKETQYFGPGTRLLVL.

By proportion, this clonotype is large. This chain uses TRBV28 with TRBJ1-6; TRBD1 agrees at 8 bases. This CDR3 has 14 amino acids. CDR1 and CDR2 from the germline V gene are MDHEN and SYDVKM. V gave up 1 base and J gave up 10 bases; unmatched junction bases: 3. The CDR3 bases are TGTGCCAGCAGTTTATCAGGGGGCGACTCACCCCTCCACTTT. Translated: CASSLSGGDSPLHF.